This T cell receptor (beta chain) was documented in a study of blood T cell repertoires in COVID-19. This CDR3 is 16 amino acids long. Germline V lookup: CDR1 MNHEY, CDR2 SVGAGI. The ends lost 4 bases at V and 7 bases at J; junction bases unmatched: 8. Generated by immunoSEQ multiplex PCR, the TCRdb table keeps only in-frame clones and is missing some. The sample yields a few hundred thousand clones, roughly 90% seen once. This chain links TRBV6-5 with TRBJ2-1, with 12 bases lining up with TRBD2. The receptor was isolated from a woman aged 55 to 70 who had recovered from COVID-19. Sequenced input: PBMCs or T cells enriched from blood (not recorded which). CDR3 amino acids: CASSLGLAGTLNEQFF. The CDR3 DNA reads TGTGCCAGCAGTTTAGGACTAGCGGGAACCTTGAATGAGCAGTTCTTC.